This T cell receptor beta chain originates from a study of CD8 T cells in Susac syndrome. Sequencing of TCR beta was undertaken in CD8+ and CD4+ T cells derived from blood. Negative magnetic isolation gave CD8+ and CD4+ cells; FACS enriched CD8+ TEMRA. RNA totalling roughly 0.45 to 1 ug underwent reverse transcription with random hexamers. TCR beta CDR3 was amplified by immunoSEQ covering 54 Vbeta and 13 Jbeta. Via MiXCR, TCRdb re-called the immunoSEQ multiplex PCR reads, giving one row per CDR3 protein. This sample carries about 90,000 distinct CDR3 sequences, over 80% of them seen once, and the ten largest clones take roughly 0.32%. The sequence came from a human donor in good health. Sequencing was carried out using CD8+ T cells from PBMCs.

The CDR3 reads CASSMVQGAQETQYF. The CDR3 region has the DNA TGTGCCAGTAGTATGGTACAGGGGGCTCAAGAGACCCAGTACTTC. The genes are TRBV19 and TRBJ2-5; TRBD1 agrees at 9 bases. The CDR3 runs to 15 residues. Germline V gene lookup returns CDR1 LNHDA and CDR2 SQIVND (reference sequence). V lost 3 bases, J lost 2 bases, and 4 bases stayed unmatched.